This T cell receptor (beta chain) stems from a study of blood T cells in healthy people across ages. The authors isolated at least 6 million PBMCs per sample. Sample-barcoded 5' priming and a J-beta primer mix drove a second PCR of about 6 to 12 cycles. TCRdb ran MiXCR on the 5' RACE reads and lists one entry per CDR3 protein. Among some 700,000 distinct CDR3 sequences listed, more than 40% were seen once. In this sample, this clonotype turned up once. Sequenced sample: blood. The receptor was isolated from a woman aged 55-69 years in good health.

The chain's CDR3 is CASSLQGASNSNQPQHF. CDR3 bases: TGTGCCAGCAGTTTACAGGGGGCCTCGAATAGCAATCAGCCCCAGCATTTT. The chain employs TRBV27 and TRBJ1-5; TRBD1 matches 8 bases. Germline trimming cut 2 bases from V and 0 bases from J; bases unmatched to any gene: 6. The CDR3 totals 17 residues. The germline V gene encodes CDR1 MNHEY and CDR2 SMNVEV (reference sequence).